This T cell receptor (beta chain) was captured by sequencing in a study of identical twins. MiXCR was run by TCRdb on the 5' RACE reads, yielding one entry per CDR3 protein. This table holds just over 500,000 distinct CDR3 sequences, under 25% found once. About this clonotype: The antigen is unknown.

Study conclusions and caveats: For cord blood, abundant beta clonotypes had fewer insertions, unlike memory repertoires, which showed none.

V trimming: 4 bases; J trimming: 1 base; junction bases outside the gene matches: 8. There are 16 residues in the CDR3. Separately, the same data were catalogued under a study of T cells expressing NK-cell markers. From that study: Sequencing of TCR beta repertoires drew on sorted CD3+CD56+NKG2C+, CD3+CD56+NKG2C- and CD3+CD56-NKG2C+ T cells.

J is TRBJ2-5 and V is TRBV12-3 or TRBV12-4, with 8 bases identical to TRBD2. Sequenced sample: CD4+ T cells sorted from blood. This sequence was found in a woman aged 18-35 years in good health. The CDR3 bases are TGTGCCAGCAGTTCAACTCGACTAGCGCGCCAAGAGACCCAGTACTTC. It codes for CASSSTRLARQETQYF.